The T cell receptor (beta chain) described here comes from a study of T cell responses to AZD1222 COVID-19 vaccine. This table comes from immunoSEQ multiplex PCR, and its TCRdb copy is limited to in-frame clones, with some not included. The table includes under 200,000 clones, 85% to 95% detected once. With respect to this clone: The antigen remains unidentified.

Study findings and constraints: When two AZD1222 doses had been given, Spike-specific TCR breadth and depth rose. Nearly half of spike-specific TCRs reportedly target unmutated variant regions. There were repertoire samples only from the period after the peak T cell response.

The CDR3 has 16 residues. Germline V CDR1 and CDR2: SEHNR, FQNEAQ (reference sequence). V was clipped by 5 bases and J by 1 base; unmatched bases: 9. The origin of this receptor is an adult in good health. The gene calls are TRBV7-9 and TRBJ2-5; 8 nucleotides line up with TRBD1. The sequenced sample was peripheral blood, obtained on day 0 of AZD1222 vaccination. For the CDR3, the DNA is TGTGCCAGCAGCCCCTTGGCAGGGGGCTTCCAAGAGACCCAGTACTTC. It translates to CASSPLAGGFQETQYF.